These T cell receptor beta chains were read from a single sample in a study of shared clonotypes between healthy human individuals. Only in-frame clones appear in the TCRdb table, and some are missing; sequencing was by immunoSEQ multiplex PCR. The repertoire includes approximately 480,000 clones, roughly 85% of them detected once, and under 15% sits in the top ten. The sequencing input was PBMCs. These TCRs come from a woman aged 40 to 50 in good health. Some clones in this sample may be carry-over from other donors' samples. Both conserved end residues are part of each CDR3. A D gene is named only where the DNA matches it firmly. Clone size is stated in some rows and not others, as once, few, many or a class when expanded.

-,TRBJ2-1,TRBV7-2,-,TGTGCCAGCAGCTTAGTCTGGGACGCGAGCTCCTACAATGAGCAGTTCTTC,CASSLVWDASSYNEQFF
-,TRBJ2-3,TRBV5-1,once,TGCGCCAGCAGCTTAGGGACAAACACAGATACGCAGTATTTT,CASSLGTNTDTQYF
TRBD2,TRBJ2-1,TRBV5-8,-,TGTGCCAGCAGCTGGGGACTAGCGGAGGGGCTAGTCAAGTTCTTC,CASSWGLAEGLVKFF
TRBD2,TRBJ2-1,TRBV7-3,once,TGTGCCAGCAGCTTAGCCAGCGGGACTAGCGGGGGCAATGAGCAGTTCTTC,CASSLASGTSGGNEQFF
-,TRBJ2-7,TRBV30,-,TGTGCCTGGAGTCTTGCCTACGAGCAGTACTTC,CAWSLAYEQYF
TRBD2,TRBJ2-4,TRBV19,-,TGTGCCAGTAGTCCGGGGACTAGCGGGAGCCGTTCAGCCAAAAACATTCAGTACTTC,CASSPGTSGSRSAKNIQYF
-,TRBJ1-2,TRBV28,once,TGTGCCAGCAGTCCCGCCCTGGGGTTAGGGAACTATGGCTACACCTTC,CASSPALGLGNYGYTF
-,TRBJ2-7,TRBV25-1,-,TGTGCCAGCAGTGAAGAGGAAGAGGCGACCTACGAGCAGTACTTC,CASSEEEEATYEQYF
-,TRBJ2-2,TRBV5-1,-,TGCGCCAGCAGCTTGGATTTGGCCTCCACCGGGGAGCTGTTTTTT,CASSLDLASTGELFF
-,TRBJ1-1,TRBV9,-,TGTGCCAGCAGCCCGGACGGATTGAACACTGAAGCTTTCTTT,CASSPDGLNTEAFF
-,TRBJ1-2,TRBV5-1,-,TGCGCCAGCAGCCCCCGGTTTATGGGAGAAAACTATGGCTACACCTTC,CASSPRFMGENYGYTF
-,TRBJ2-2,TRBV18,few,TGTGCCAGCTCACCAGACAGATTGGGCTACACCGGGGAGCTGTTTTTT,CASSPDRLGYTGELFF
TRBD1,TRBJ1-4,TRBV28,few,TGTGCCAGCAGTGAACAGGGGGAGGGTGAAAAACTGTTTTTT,CASSEQGEGEKLFF
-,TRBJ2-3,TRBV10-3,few,TGTGCCATCAGTGAGAGGCTAGGTCAGGATACGCAGTATTTT,CAISERLGQDTQYF
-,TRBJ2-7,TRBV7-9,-,TGTGCCAGCAGCTTAGTTTTCGGCGGGGTTGAGTCTCTCTACGAGCAGTACTTC,CASSLVFGGVESLYEQYF
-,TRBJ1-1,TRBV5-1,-,TGCGCCAGCAGCACATCCTTCAGGGGGAACACTGAAGCTTTCTTT,CASSTSFRGNTEAFF
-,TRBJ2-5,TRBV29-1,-,TGCAGCGTTGAAGACTGGGTGGCTAGCGTTGAGACCCAGTACTTC,CSVEDWVASVETQYF
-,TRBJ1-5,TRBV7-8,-,TGTGCCAGCAGCTTAGCGCAGGGTAGGGGTCAGCCCCAGCATTTT,CASSLAQGRGQPQHF
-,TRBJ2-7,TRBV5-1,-,TGCGCCAGCAGCTTGGCAGGGGCTAGGGCCTACGAGCAGTACTTC,CASSLAGARAYEQYF
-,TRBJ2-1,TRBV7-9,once,TGTGCCAGCAGCCCGGACATCTTGAGCTCCTACAATGAGCAGTTCTTC,CASSPDILSSYNEQFF
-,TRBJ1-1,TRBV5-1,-,TGCGCCAGCACCCCGAGGGAGGGTATGAACACTGAAGCTTTCTTT,CASTPREGMNTEAFF
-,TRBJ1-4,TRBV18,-,TGTGCCAGCTCACCAACAGACACAACTAATGAAAAACTGTTTTTT,CASSPTDTTNEKLFF
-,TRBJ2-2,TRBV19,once,TGTGCCAGTAGTATCTGGAGGGGAAACACCGGGGAGCTGTTTTTT,CASSIWRGNTGELFF
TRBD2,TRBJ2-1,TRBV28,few,TGTGCCAGCAGTTTCGCTAGCGGGGGGGGCTACAATGAGCAGTTCTTC,CASSFASGGGYNEQFF
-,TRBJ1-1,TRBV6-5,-,TGTGCCAGCGCGGGGTTGAACACTGAAGCTTTCTTT,CASAGLNTEAFF
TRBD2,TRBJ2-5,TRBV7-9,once,TGTGCCAGCAGCTTAGGGGGACTAGCGGGAAAGACCCAGTACTTC,CASSLGGLAGKTQYF
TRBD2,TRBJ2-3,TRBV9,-,TGTGCCAGCAGCGTAGCGGGAGGGCCAGATACGCAGTATTTT,CASSVAGGPDTQYF
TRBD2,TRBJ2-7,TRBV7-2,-,TGTGCCAGCAGCTTGAGAACTCCGGGACTAGGGGTCCACGACGAGCAGTACTTC,CASSLRTPGLGVHDEQYF
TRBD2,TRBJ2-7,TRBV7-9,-,TGTGCCAGCAGCTCCGTGGGGCTAGCGGGCCAATCCTACGAGCAGTACTTC,CASSSVGLAGQSYEQYF
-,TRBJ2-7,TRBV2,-,TGTGCCAGCAGTGGAACAGGGAGCGGTTGGTACGAGCAGTACTTC,CASSGTGSGWYEQYF
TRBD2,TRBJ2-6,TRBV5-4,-,TGTGCCAGCAGCTTGGATCCGGGAGGTGTCTCTGGGGCCAACGTCCTGACTTTC,CASSLDPGGVSGANVLTF
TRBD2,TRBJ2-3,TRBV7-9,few,TGTGCCAGCTGGGGGAGAACTAGCGGGAGAGGGGCAGATACGCAGTATTTT,CASWGRTSGRGADTQYF
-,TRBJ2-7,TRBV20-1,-,TGCAGTGCTAGAGACGCACAGGTCGCAGTCTTC,CSARDAQVAVF
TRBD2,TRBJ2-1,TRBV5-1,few,TGCGCCAGCAGCCCAAGGACTAGCGGGAGATACAATGAGCAGTTCTTC,CASSPRTSGRYNEQFF
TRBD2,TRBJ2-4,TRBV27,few,TGTGCCAGCAGCCGGGGGTCGGGGGGCAAAAACATTCAGTACTTC,CASSRGSGGKNIQYF
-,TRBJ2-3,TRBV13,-,TGTGCCAGCAGCGTCAATGGACTGCCCCGGCGAGATACGCAGTATTTT,CASSVNGLPRRDTQYF
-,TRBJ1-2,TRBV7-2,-,TGTGCCAGCAGCTTAGTTGGAGGAGACTATGGCTACACCTTC,CASSLVGGDYGYTF
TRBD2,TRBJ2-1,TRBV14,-,TGTGCCAGCAGCCAAGCTGGGACTAGCGGGCCCTCCTACAATGAGCAGTTCTTC,CASSQAGTSGPSYNEQFF
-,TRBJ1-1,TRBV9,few,TGTGCCAGCAGCGTAGCTACGGGGGGCAAGAACACTGAAGCTTTCTTT,CASSVATGGKNTEAFF
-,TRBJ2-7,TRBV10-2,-,TGCGCCAGCAGTGAGACCGGACAAAGCACCGAGCAGTACTTC,CASSETGQSTEQYF
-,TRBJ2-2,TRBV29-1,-,TGCAGCGCCGCCGTGGACAGAAACACCGGGGAGCTGTTTTTT,CSAAVDRNTGELFF
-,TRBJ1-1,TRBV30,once,TGTGCCTGGAGTGTGGGTGGGGGGGATACTGAAGCTTTCTTT,CAWSVGGGDTEAFF
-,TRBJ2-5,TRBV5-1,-,TGCGCCAGCAGCTTGGCCAGGGAAGAGACCCAGTACTTC,CASSLAREETQYF
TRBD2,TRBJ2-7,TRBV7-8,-,TGTGCCAGCAGCAAACTAGCGGGACCTTACGAGCAGTACTTC,CASSKLAGPYEQYF